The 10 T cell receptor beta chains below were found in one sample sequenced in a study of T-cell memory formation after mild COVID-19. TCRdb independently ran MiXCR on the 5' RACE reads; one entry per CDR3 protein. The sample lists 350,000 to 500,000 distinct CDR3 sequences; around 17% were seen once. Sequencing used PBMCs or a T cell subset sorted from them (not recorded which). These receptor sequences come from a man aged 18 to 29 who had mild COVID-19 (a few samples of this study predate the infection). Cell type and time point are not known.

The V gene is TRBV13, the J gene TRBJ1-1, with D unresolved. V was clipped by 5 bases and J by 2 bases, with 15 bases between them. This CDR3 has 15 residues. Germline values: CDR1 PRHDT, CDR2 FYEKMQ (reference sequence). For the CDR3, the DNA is TGTGCCAGCAGCACACAAACAGCAGGAAACACTGAAGCTTTCTTT. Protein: CASSTQTAGNTEAFF.

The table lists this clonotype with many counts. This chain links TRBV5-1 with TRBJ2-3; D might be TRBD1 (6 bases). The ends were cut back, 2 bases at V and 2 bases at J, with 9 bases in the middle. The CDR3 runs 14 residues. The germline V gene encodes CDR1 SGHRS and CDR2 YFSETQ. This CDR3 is CASSLGGITDTQYF. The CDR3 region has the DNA TGCGCCAGCAGCTTAGGGGGTATCACAGATACGCAGTATTTT.

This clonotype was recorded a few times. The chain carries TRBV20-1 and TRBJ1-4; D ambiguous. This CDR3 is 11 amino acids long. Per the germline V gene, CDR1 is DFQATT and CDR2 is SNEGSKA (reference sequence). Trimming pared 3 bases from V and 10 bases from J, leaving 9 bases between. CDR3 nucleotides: TGCAGTGCTAGTGTGGTGTCAAAACTGTTTTTT. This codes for CSASVVSKLFF.

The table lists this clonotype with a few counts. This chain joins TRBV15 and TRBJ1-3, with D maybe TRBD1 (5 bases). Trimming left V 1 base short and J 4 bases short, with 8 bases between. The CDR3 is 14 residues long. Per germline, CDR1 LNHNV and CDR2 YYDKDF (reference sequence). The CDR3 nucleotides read TGTGCCACCAGCAGAGTCGGGACGGGAAACACCATATATTTT. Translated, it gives CATSRVGTGNTIYF.

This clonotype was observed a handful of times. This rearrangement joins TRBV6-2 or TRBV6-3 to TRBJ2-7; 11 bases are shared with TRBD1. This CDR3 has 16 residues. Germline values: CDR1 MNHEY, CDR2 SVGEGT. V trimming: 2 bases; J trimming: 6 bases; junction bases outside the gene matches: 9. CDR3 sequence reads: CASSYGGTGQGVEQYV. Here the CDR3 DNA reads TGTGCCAGCAGTTACGGTGGCACGGGACAGGGGGTCGAGCAGTACGTC.

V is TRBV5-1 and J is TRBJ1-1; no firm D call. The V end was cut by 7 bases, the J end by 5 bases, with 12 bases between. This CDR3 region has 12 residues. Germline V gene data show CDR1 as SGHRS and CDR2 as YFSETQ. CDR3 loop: CASVGVSTEAFF. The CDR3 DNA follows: TGCGCCAGCGTAGGAGTTTCGACTGAAGCTTTCTTT.

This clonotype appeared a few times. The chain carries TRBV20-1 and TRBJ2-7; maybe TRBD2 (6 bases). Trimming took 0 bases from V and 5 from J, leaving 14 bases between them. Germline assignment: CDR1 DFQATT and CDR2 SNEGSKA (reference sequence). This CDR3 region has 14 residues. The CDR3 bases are TGCAGTGCTAGAGATTTTTCCGGGGGTCACGAGCAGTACTTC. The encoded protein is CSARDFSGGHEQYF.

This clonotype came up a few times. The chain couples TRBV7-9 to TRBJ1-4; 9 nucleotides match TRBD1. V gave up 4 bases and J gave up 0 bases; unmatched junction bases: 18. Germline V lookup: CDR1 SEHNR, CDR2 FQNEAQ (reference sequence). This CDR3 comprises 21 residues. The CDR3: CASSSYTGTGTTPTTNEKLFF. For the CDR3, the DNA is TGTGCCAGCAGCTCTTACACCGGGACAGGGACTACCCCCACAACTAATGAAAAACTGTTTTTT.

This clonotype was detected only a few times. The CDR3 loop is CASSLVDRSRNTIYF. The CDR3, as DNA: TGTGCCAGCAGCTTAGTGGACCGGTCGAGGAACACCATATATTTT. This chain connects TRBV7-8 to TRBJ1-3; no clear D. In germline, CDR1 is SGHVS, CDR2 FQNEAQ. The germline V and J ends were trimmed by 1 base and 7 bases, with 14 bases remaining between them. This CDR3 has 15 amino acids.

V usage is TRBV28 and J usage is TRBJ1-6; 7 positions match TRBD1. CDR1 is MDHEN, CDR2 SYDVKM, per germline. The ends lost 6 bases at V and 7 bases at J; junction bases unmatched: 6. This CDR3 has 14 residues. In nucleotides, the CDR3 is TGTGCCAGCAGCATTACAGGGGCCAATTCACCCCTCCACTTT. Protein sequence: CASSITGANSPLHF.